This entry concerns a single T cell receptor (beta chain). The junction does not match germline at one end; this may be a read error. Via MiXCR, TCRdb re-called the 5' RACE reads, giving one row per CDR3 protein. Among about 85,000 distinct CDR3 sequences listed, roughly 13% were seen once. The data stem from a study of T cells after yellow fever vaccination. Findings of the study overall: Abundant clonotypes from the bulk population could get into FACS-sorted repertoires as contaminants.

Germline assignment: CDR1 MDHEN and CDR2 SYDVKM. The CDR3 contains 11 residues. The receptor was isolated from a man aged 18 to 35 who received the YFV17D yellow fever vaccine. The material sequenced was CD8+ T cells not binding an NS4B(214-222) dextramer, sorted from PBMCs, taken roughly 23 days after the first yellow fever vaccination. V usage is TRBV28 and J usage is TRBJ1-5, with D perhaps matching TRBD1 (5 bases). CDR3 sequence reads: CASSKAARGEF. The DNA of the CDR3 is TGTGCCAGCAGTAAGGCGGCGCGAGGGGAATTT.